This T cell receptor beta chain was observed in a study of regulatory T cells in long-lasting Graves disease. Building of the TCR beta libraries involved iRepertoire HTBI primers and Arm-PCR of CDR3 regions. Authors' methods: Sequenced samples collectively carried under 75 TRBV and 11 to 15 TRBJ segments. TCRdb reprocessed the multiplex PCR reads via MiXCR and lists one record per CDR3 protein. Clone size and V and J calls follow TCRdb, not the original study. This table has roughly 380,000 distinct CDR3 sequences, 15% to 18% appearing once. Documented time point: newly diagnosed GD, antithyroid drugs for less than 3 months. The TCR library used RNA extracted from PBMCs. In this sample, this clonotype turned up many times. V was pared by 4 bases and J by 3 bases, with 21 bases between. The CDR3 runs to 17 residues. CDR1 SGHTA and CDR2 FQGNSA come from the germline V gene.

The specimen was peripheral blood mononuclear cells (PBMCs), collected at new diagnosis, from a patient treated with antithyroid drugs. This clonotype was obtained from a female donor with Graves disease. V gene TRBV7-2 combines with J gene TRBJ1-1; the D gene is possibly TRBD1 (5 bases). The CDR3 protein is CASSSPLTGPRDTEAFF. The CDR3 DNA sequence: TGTGCCAGCAGCTCTCCCTTGACGGGACCTAGGGACACTGAAGCTTTCTTT.